These 16 T cell receptor beta chains originate from one sample sequenced in a study of T-cell reconstitution after alpha-beta-depleted transplantation in children. The TCRbeta library incorporated unique molecular identifiers. TCRdb fed the PCR reads into MiXCR, producing one record per CDR3 protein. The repertoire includes 250,000 to 400,000 distinct CDR3 sequences, 20% to 30% of them detected once, and roughly 9.7% sits in the top ten. The sequenced sample was PBMCs, mostly from graft donor cells, obtained 180 days after TCRalphabeta/CD19-depleted stem cell transplant. These receptor sequences come from a male patient between 5 and 17 years old who had a stem cell transplant for acute lymphoblastic leukemia, so the T cells may come from the graft donor.

J is TRBJ1-6 and V is TRBV25-1, with D possibly TRBD1 on 5 matching bases. The germline CDR1 and CDR2 sequences are MGHDK and SYGVNS. The CDR3 has 15 residues. The V gene lost 8 bases and the J gene lost 9 bases, with 20 bases spanning the gap. CDR3 nucleotides: TGTGCCAGCGCCGCTCGATCGGCAGGGAGTTCACCCCTCCACTTT. As protein: CASAARSAGSSPLHF.

This clonotype was counted between two and nine times. The chain carries TRBV7-3 and TRBJ2-3; unclear D gene. This CDR3 spans 12 amino acids. Germline CDR1 is SGHTA and CDR2 is FQGTGA. V was cut by 4 bases and J by 2 bases, with 4 bases left in between. The DNA of the CDR3 is TGTGCCAGCAGCTCCCCCACAGATACGCAGTATTTT. It encodes CASSSPTDTQYF.

V usage is TRBV29-1 and J usage is TRBJ2-7, with 8 bases identical to TRBD2. Germline V gene sequence: CDR1 SQVTM, CDR2 ANQGSEA. This CDR3 is 11 amino acids long. The trim removed 4 bases at V and 7 bases at J, leaving 3 bases unmatched. The CDR3 nucleotides are TGCAGCGTTGCCGGGGGGGAAGAGCAGTACTTC. It specifies CSVAGGEEQYF.

The V gene is TRBV7-3, the J gene TRBJ2-6, with D hard to call. With 1 base removed from V and 0 bases from J, the gap between germline ends came to 13 bases. The CDR3 contains 18 residues. Germline V lookup: CDR1 SGHTA, CDR2 FQGTGA. CDR3 in DNA: TGTGCCAGCAGCTTAATCGGGCAAGCCTTCTCTGGGGCCAACGTCCTGACTTTC. Translation gives CASSLIGQAFSGANVLTF.

V is TRBV12-3 or TRBV12-4 and J is TRBJ2-3; 16 nucleotides align to TRBD2. This CDR3 comprises 16 residues. The J segment lost 3 bases and the V segment lost 8 bases, leaving 5 bases of the junction unmatched. The CDR3 nucleotides read TGTGCCAGCGGGACTAGCGGGAGGGCCCGAACAGATACGCAGTATTTT. This encodes CASGTSGRARTDTQYF.

This clonotype has more than one count but fewer than ten. The chain joins TRBV20-1 to TRBJ1-1, with 8 nucleotides matching TRBD1. Unmatched junction bases numbered 5, after V lost 2 bases and J lost 0 bases. This CDR3 comprises 15 residues. Germline CDR1 reads DFQATT; CDR2 reads SNEGSKA (reference sequence). DNA of the CDR3: TGCAGTGCTAGACATACAGGGGGACTGAACACTGAAGCTTTCTTT. Translating gives CSARHTGGLNTEAFF.

This CDR3 is CASLGTVNTEAFF. The CDR3 DNA sequence: TGTGCCAGCCTTGGGACGGTGAACACTGAAGCTTTCTTT. The V call is TRBV6-1, the J call TRBJ1-1, with D tentatively TRBD1 (5 bases). Trimming took off 8 bases at V and 0 bases at J, with 10 bases between the two ends. Per the germline V gene, CDR1 is MNHNS and CDR2 is SASEGT. The CDR3 sequence is 13 residues long.

There are a few counts of this clonotype. V gene TRBV29-1 combines with J gene TRBJ2-3; 12 nucleotides line up with TRBD2. This CDR3 comprises 12 residues. J was trimmed by 14 bases and V by 4 bases; bases with no gene match: 7. Germline values: CDR1 SQVTM, CDR2 ANQGSEA. The CDR3 is CSVGSTSGRLYF. CDR3 nucleotide sequence: TGCAGCGTTGGCTCGACTAGCGGGAGACTGTATTTT.

V is TRBV12-3 or TRBV12-4 and J is TRBJ2-7; 12 bases match TRBD2. Losses at the gene ends were 5 bases for V and 3 bases for J; bases not matched to a gene: 8. The CDR3 is 16 residues long. The CDR3 protein is CASSPRTSGTFYEQYF. As DNA, the CDR3 is TGTGCCAGCAGTCCTCGGACTAGCGGGACCTTCTACGAGCAGTACTTC.

This clonotype was recorded a few times. The chain is built from TRBV4-1 and TRBJ2-7; D call uncertain. The CDR3 length is 13 residues. Germline CDR1 reads MGHRA; CDR2 reads YSYEKL. Trimming shortened V by 0 bases and J by 4 bases, and 7 bases separated the two germline ends. CDR3 loop: CASSQDPRYEQYF. CDR3 nucleotide sequence: TGCGCCAGCAGCCAAGATCCGAGATACGAGCAGTACTTC.

In this sample, this clonotype turned up a few times. This chain joins TRBV20-1 and TRBJ2-1; 8 bases are a match to TRBD2. Germline V gene sequence: CDR1 DFQATT, CDR2 SNEGSKA (reference sequence). The J segment lost 0 bases and the V segment lost 3 bases, leaving 10 bases of the junction unmatched. CDR3 length: 17 amino acids. The CDR3 DNA follows: TGCAGTGCTAGCCCACTGACTAGCGCGAGCTCCTACAATGAGCAGTTCTTC. Protein: CSASPLTSASSYNEQFF.

This chain links TRBV25-1 with TRBJ2-3; a weak D match, TRBD2 (7 bases). The CDR3 totals 15 residues. V was clipped by 1 base and J by 1 base, with 9 bases between them. The germline gives CDR1 MGHDK, CDR2 SYGVNS. The CDR3 loop is CASSEFGGRTDTQYF. The CDR3 DNA reads as TGTGCCAGCAGTGAATTCGGGGGGCGCACAGATACGCAGTATTTT.

The chain carries TRBV25-1 and TRBJ1-3; a weak D match, TRBD1 (5 bases). Germline CDR1 MGHDK, CDR2 SYGVNS. V lost 4 bases and J lost 1, with 23 bases in between. This CDR3 comprises 19 residues. The CDR3 DNA is TGTGCCAGCAGTGCCTTGATACTTGACAGAGCCACTTCTGGAAACACCATATATTTT. Translated, it gives CASSALILDRATSGNTIYF.

This clonotype was seen ten or more times. The chain combines TRBV5-1 with TRBJ1-1; D is unresolved. Trimming stripped 0 bases from V and 2 bases from J, with 11 bases between. The CDR3 sequence is 15 residues long. Germline CDR1 SGHRS, CDR2 YFSETQ. The CDR3, as DNA: TGCGCCAGCAGCTTGGACCCGGGAAGAAACACTGAAGCTTTCTTT. It specifies CASSLDPGRNTEAFF.

In regard to this clonotype: The junction departs from the called germline gene at one end, perhaps through a read error. The chain employs TRBV5-1 and TRBJ2-7, with TRBD2 matching over 7 bases. The CDR3 runs 14 residues. Germline values: CDR1 SGHRS, CDR2 YFSETQ. The CDR3 DNA follows: TGCGCCTGCAGCGTGGGAGCGGGACGGAACGAGCAGTACTTC. Translation gives CACSVGAGRNEQYF.

The chain carries TRBV20-1 and TRBJ2-5; D is ambiguous. CDR3 length: 13 residues. Germline lookup yields CDR1 DFQATT and CDR2 SNEGSKA (reference sequence). V was shortened by 3 bases and J by 2 bases, with 10 bases between the two germline ends. CDR3 sequence: CSASPQIQETQYF. In DNA form, the CDR3 reads TGCAGTGCTAGCCCTCAGATTCAAGAGACCCAGTACTTC.